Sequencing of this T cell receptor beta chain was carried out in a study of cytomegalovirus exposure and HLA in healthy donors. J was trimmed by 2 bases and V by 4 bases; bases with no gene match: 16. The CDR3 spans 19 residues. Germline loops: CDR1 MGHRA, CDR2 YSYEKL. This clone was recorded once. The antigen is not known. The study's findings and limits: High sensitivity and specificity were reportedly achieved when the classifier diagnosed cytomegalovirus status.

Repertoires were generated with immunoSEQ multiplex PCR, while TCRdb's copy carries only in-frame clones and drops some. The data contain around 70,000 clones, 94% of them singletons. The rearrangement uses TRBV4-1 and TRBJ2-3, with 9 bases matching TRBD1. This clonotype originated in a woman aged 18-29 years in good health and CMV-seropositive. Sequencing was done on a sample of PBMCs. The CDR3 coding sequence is TGCGCCAGCAGCCCTCTCTCCCTCGGACAGGGGACCCCCACAGATACGCAGTATTTT. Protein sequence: CASSPLSLGQGTPTDTQYF.